A single sample gave rise to the 32 T cell receptor beta chains below, sequenced in a study of spatial heterogeneity in lung cancer. TCRdb redid the calling of the 5' RACE reads with MiXCR, one entry per CDR3 protein. Here the sample spans fewer than 55,000 distinct CDR3 sequences, under 8% being singletons. Time point of the sample: blood at routine non-recurrence follow-up after resection. Frozen PBMC, nontumor lung or tumor provided whole RNA, which was sequenced unsorted. Specimen: PBMCs, collected at follow-up. These receptor sequences come from a female donor with early-stage non-small cell lung cancer.

In its sample, this clonotype was seen many times. J is TRBJ2-3 and V is TRBV5-1; tentative D call: TRBD2 (6 bases). The CDR3 spans 16 residues. The germline gives CDR1 SGHRS, CDR2 YFSETQ. V shed 2 bases and J shed 4 bases, with 17 bases lying between them. This CDR3 reads CASSFLSGSVADTQYF. The CDR3 DNA is TGCGCCAGCAGCTTTCTCAGCGGGTCGGTCGCAGATACGCAGTATTTT.

This clonotype was seen ten or more times. V and J are TRBV5-1 and TRBJ2-1; 8 bases map to TRBD1. This CDR3 comprises 15 residues. Germline loops: CDR1 SGHRS, CDR2 YFSETQ. The V gene end was trimmed by 7 bases and the J gene end by 0 bases; junction bases not matched to a gene: 6. The CDR3 DNA reads TGCGCCAGCCGGCCGGGACAGGCCTCCTACAATGAGCAGTTCTTC. Encoded protein: CASRPGQASYNEQFF.

This clonotype has only a few counts. The V and J genes are TRBV5-4 and TRBJ2-3, with TRBD1 as a possible D gene (6 bases). Germline V lookup: CDR1 SGHNT, CDR2 YYREEE (reference sequence). V was clipped by 5 bases and J by 3 bases, with 16 bases between them. The CDR3 spans 15 residues. CDR3 sequence: CASSPTQGSTDTQYF. The CDR3 DNA is TGTGCCAGCAGTCCTACTCAGGGGAGTACAGATACGCAGTATTTT.

This clonotype occurred a few times. The rearrangement links TRBV29-1 to TRBJ1-2; 7 bases line up with TRBD1. The CDR3 contains 12 residues. The trim removed 7 bases at V and 2 bases at J, leaving 4 bases unmatched. CDR1 is SQVTM and CDR2 is ANQGSEA in the germline V gene. The CDR3 here is CSEWDSNYGYTF. The CDR3 DNA is TGCAGCGAGTGGGACAGCAACTATGGCTACACCTTC.

This clonotype turned up a few times. The rearrangement links TRBV6-2 or TRBV6-3 to TRBJ2-2; no definite D call. Per the germline V gene, CDR1 is MNHEY and CDR2 is SVGEGT. V lost 2 bases and J lost 4, with 8 bases in between. The CDR3 extends over 14 amino acids. CDR3 residues: CASSYGLPTGELFF. The CDR3 bases are TGTGCCAGCAGTTACGGGCTCCCCACCGGGGAGCTGTTTTTT.

The table lists this clonotype with many counts. The rearrangement uses TRBV29-1 and TRBJ2-1; D gene uncertain. From germline, CDR1 is SQVTM and CDR2 ANQGSEA. This CDR3 has 14 residues. Trimming stripped 7 bases from V and 8 bases from J, with 21 bases between. CDR3 DNA sequence: TGCAGCGCCGACCTACAAGCTAGTTTCTATGAGCAGTTCTTC. It is translated as CSADLQASFYEQFF.

The rearrangement joins TRBV20-1 to TRBJ1-2; 7 bases agree with TRBD1. This CDR3 region has 15 residues. J was trimmed by 4 bases and V by 1 base; bases with no gene match: 9. Germline V gene lookup returns CDR1 DFQATT and CDR2 SNEGSKA (reference sequence). As DNA, the CDR3 is TGCAGTGCTAGAGGTCTGCCTGGGACAGCCTATGGCTACACCTTC. Translating gives CSARGLPGTAYGYTF.

This clonotype occurred many times. This chain links TRBV7-2 with TRBJ1-5; D is uncertain. The CDR3 contains 15 residues. Trimming stripped 3 bases from V and 0 bases from J, with 9 bases between. Germline V lookup: CDR1 SGHTA, CDR2 FQGNSA. The CDR3 loop is CASSFGENSNQPQHF. Written as DNA, the CDR3 is TGTGCCAGCAGCTTCGGGGAAAATAGCAATCAGCCCCAGCATTTT.

This clonotype appeared many times. The chain employs TRBV14 and TRBJ2-7; 7 positions agree with TRBD2. The length of the CDR3 is 14 residues. Trimming took 5 bases from V and 2 from J; bases not matched to a gene: 6. Germline V CDR1 and CDR2: SGHDN, FVKESK. The CDR3 region is CASSEIAGAYEQYF. The DNA of the CDR3 is TGTGCCAGCAGCGAAATAGCGGGCGCCTACGAGCAGTACTTC.

This clonotype was found many times. V is TRBV29-1 and J is TRBJ1-2; TRBD1 matches 7 bases. The CDR3 extends over 14 amino acids. Germline V CDR1 and CDR2: SQVTM, ANQGSEA. The V gene end was trimmed by 6 bases and the J gene end by 8 bases; junction bases not matched to a gene: 15. CDR3 sequence: CSVRSSRGVSGYTF. The CDR3 coding sequence is TGCAGCGTCCGGTCTAGCAGGGGGGTAAGCGGCTACACCTTC.

The table lists this clonotype with a few counts. The rearrangement links TRBV28 to TRBJ2-2; the D is unclear. The CDR3 runs 15 residues. CDR1 MDHEN and CDR2 SYDVKM come from the germline V gene. Deletions cut 3 bases from V and 6 bases from J, with 14 bases between. The CDR3 spells CASSFLRSGAGELFF. The CDR3 DNA reads as TGTGCCAGCAGTTTCCTACGATCTGGGGCCGGGGAGCTGTTTTTT.

This clonotype appeared a single time. A much larger clone differs by one base, so this may be a read error. The CDR3 bases are TGCAGTGCCGCTTGCGGCCCTCAAGAGACCCAGTACTTC. This sequence encodes CSAACGPQETQYF. The V call is TRBV20-1, the J call TRBJ2-5; D is undetermined. The ends were cut back, 6 bases at V and 2 bases at J, with 13 bases in the middle. This CDR3 contains 13 residues. The germline V gene encodes CDR1 DFQATT and CDR2 SNEGSKA (reference sequence).

In this sample, this clonotype turned up a few times. The genes are TRBV28 and TRBJ2-3; unclear D gene. V lost 8 bases and J 2 bases, leaving 11 bases between the germline ends. The CDR3 runs to 13 residues. Germline-derived CDR1 and CDR2 are MDHEN and SYDVKM. CDR3 in DNA: TGTGCCAGCGGAGCCCCGGCCACAGATACGCAGTATTTT. Its translation: CASGAPATDTQYF.

This clonotype was observed at least ten times. The chain links TRBV5-1 to TRBJ2-3; D is unclear. This CDR3 contains 13 residues. Between the trimmed V and J ends, which lost 2 bases and 1 base, there was a span of 5 bases. Germline values: CDR1 SGHRS, CDR2 YFSETQ. DNA of the CDR3: TGCGCCAGCAGCTTAGCAGGCACAGATACGCAGTATTTT. This sequence encodes CASSLAGTDTQYF. The full variable domain, with the rest looked up from reference TRBV5-1 and TRBJ2-3, is KAGVTQTPRYLIKTRGQQVTLSCSPISGHRSVSWYQQTPGQGLQFLFEYFSETQRNKGNFPGRFSGRQFSNSRSEMNVSTLELGDSALYLCASSLAGTDTQYFGPGTRLTVL.

The rearrangement links TRBV16 to TRBJ1-5; D call uncertain. This CDR3 spans 13 amino acids. CDR1 is KGHSY and CDR2 is FQNENV in the germline V gene. V was shortened by 4 bases and J by 7 bases, with 11 bases between the two germline ends. CDR3 DNA: TGTGCCAGCAGCCGAGACCGGCAACAGCCCCAGCATTTT. Protein product: CASSRDRQQPQHF.

This clonotype occurred a few times. The chain uses TRBV24-1 and TRBJ2-2, with 8 bases fitting TRBD1. Unmatched junction bases numbered 17, after V lost 7 bases and J lost 8 bases. Germline V gives CDR1 KGHDR, CDR2 SFDVKD. The CDR3 has 17 residues. DNA for the CDR3: TGTGCCACCAGGGATACCCTCGGCCAGGGGGCAAGTGGGGAGCTGTTTTTT. Translated: CATRDTLGQGASGELFF.

On this clonotype: A much larger clone lies one base from this, so it may be a read error. The chain combines TRBV28 with TRBJ2-7, with TRBD1 matching 7 bases. Losses at the gene ends were 6 bases for V and 5 bases for J; bases not matched to a gene: 7. Per germline, CDR1 MDHEN and CDR2 SYDVKM. The CDR3 sequence is 13 residues long. The CDR3 bases are TGTGCCAGCAGGGTCGGGACAGCCAACGAGCAGTACTTC. Translated, it gives CASRVGTANEQYF. The full variable domain, in which reference TRBV28 and TRBJ2-7 provide the parts outside the CDR3, is DVKVTQSSRYLVKRTGEKVFLECVQDMDHENMFWYRQDPGLGLRLIYFSYDVKMKEKGDIPEGYSVSREKKERFSLILESASTNQTSMYLCASRVGTANEQYFGPGTRLTVT.

This clonotype was seen a handful of times. The chain uses TRBV3-1 and TRBJ2-5, with D possibly called TRBD1 or TRBD2 (6 bases each). The CDR3 contains 17 residues. The V gene lost 0 bases and the J gene lost 2 bases, with 16 bases spanning the gap. Germline V lookup: CDR1 LGHDT, CDR2 YNNKEL (reference sequence). CDR3 sequence (DNA): TGTGCCAGCAGCCAAGATCTCCGGAGGGGGTCTCAAGAGACCCAGTACTTC. It codes for CASSQDLRRGSQETQYF.

This clonotype showed up just a few times. The chain recombines TRBV4-1 with TRBJ2-5; D is perhaps TRBD2 (5 bases). V was clipped by 4 bases and J by 1 base, with 19 bases between them. Germline CDR1 reads MGHRA; CDR2 reads YSYEKL. The CDR3 covers 17 residues. The chain's CDR3 is CASSPRSSGVLQETQYF. The CDR3 DNA follows: TGCGCCAGCAGCCCAAGATCCTCCGGGGTCCTCCAAGAGACCCAGTACTTC.

This clonotype was observed once. V and J are TRBV4-3 and TRBJ1-1; unclear D gene. CDR1 LGHNA and CDR2 YSLEER come from the germline V gene. The CDR3 spans 14 residues. The V gene lost 0 bases and the J gene lost 7 bases, with 12 bases spanning the gap. CDR3 amino acids: CASSQDGGPFEAFF. CDR3 sequence (DNA): TGCGCCAGCAGCCAAGACGGCGGCCCTTTTGAAGCTTTCTTT.

J is TRBJ2-4 and V is TRBV6-2 or TRBV6-3; TRBD1 agrees at 7 bases. The CDR3 loop spans 13 amino acids. In germline, CDR1 is MNHEY, CDR2 SVGEGT. V lost 2 bases to trimming and J lost 8 bases; unmatched junction nucleotides: 3. CDR3 DNA sequence: TGTGCCAGCAGTTACAGGGGGCAGTACATTCAGTACTTC. Its protein is CASSYRGQYIQYF.

Many counts were recorded for this clonotype. This chain joins TRBV19 and TRBJ2-7, with a possible D match to TRBD1 (6 bases). The CDR3 covers 14 residues. Per germline, CDR1 LNHDA and CDR2 SQIVND (reference sequence). Trimming removed 4 bases at V and 3 bases at J, with 13 bases between. CDR3 amino acids: CASSNPGTNYEQYF. CDR3 DNA: TGTGCCAGTAGTAACCCCGGGACAAACTACGAGCAGTACTTC.

This chain uses TRBV13 with TRBJ2-3; possible D gene TRBD1, 7 bases. Germline-derived CDR1 and CDR2 are PRHDT and FYEKMQ (reference sequence). This CDR3 is 14 amino acids long. V was trimmed by 8 bases and J by 0 bases, leaving 12 bases between them. The CDR3 spells CASQGGLSTDTQYF. DNA of the CDR3: TGTGCCAGCCAGGGGGGATTAAGCACAGATACGCAGTATTTT.

This clonotype was seen many times. The rearrangement joins TRBV12-3 or TRBV12-4 to TRBJ1-5; D is unresolved. The CDR3 is made up of 17 amino acids. The V and J ends lost 3 bases and 0 bases respectively, with 15 bases between them. The CDR3 loop is CASSFGRAGDSNQPQHF. CDR3 bases: TGTGCCAGCAGTTTCGGGCGGGCAGGAGATAGCAATCAGCCCCAGCATTTT.

The CDR3 sequence: CASSRYGQNEKLFF. The CDR3 nucleotides are TGTGCCAGCAGTAGATACGGACAAAATGAAAAACTGTTTTTT. The rearrangement links TRBV9 to TRBJ1-4; possibly TRBD1 for D (5 bases). V gave up 5 bases and J gave up 5 bases, with 13 bases separating them. There are 14 residues in the CDR3. CDR1 is SGDLS, CDR2 YYNGEE, per germline.

In this sample, this clonotype turned up many times. The chain couples TRBV5-5 to TRBJ2-7, with 8 nucleotides matching TRBD1. Trimming cost V 5 bases and J 4 bases; bases outside gene matches: 11. This CDR3 is built from 15 residues. Germline V gene sequence: CDR1 SGHKS, CDR2 YYEKEE (reference sequence). The CDR3 coding sequence is TGTGCCAGCAGTTCTCGTGTAGGGACAGGTTACGAGCAGTACTTC. The encoded protein is CASSSRVGTGYEQYF.

A note on this clonotype: Just one base apart from a much larger clone, this may be a read error. The rearrangement links TRBV5-1 to TRBJ2-4; perhaps TRBD2 as D (6 bases). Germline CDR1 SGHRS, CDR2 YFSETQ. The CDR3 totals 16 residues. Between the trimmed V and J ends, which lost 4 bases and 5 bases, there was a span of 19 bases. The DNA of the CDR3 is TGCGCCAGCAGCCTGATGTTAGCGGTGGGTCAAAACATTCAGTACTTC. It yields the protein CASSLMLAVGQNIQYF.

The chain recombines TRBV5-4 with TRBJ2-7; 12 bases map to TRBD2. The CDR3 runs 16 residues. Germline values: CDR1 SGHNT, CDR2 YYREEE (reference sequence). With V trimmed by 4 bases and J by 3 bases, 8 bases remained unmatched. Written as DNA, the CDR3 is TGTGCCAGCAGCCCTAGCGGGGGGGCCGGGCTCTACGAGCAGTACTTC. Its protein product is CASSPSGGAGLYEQYF.

This chain joins TRBV7-9 and TRBJ2-1; TRBD2 matches 8 bases. Germline lookup yields CDR1 SEHNR and CDR2 FQNEAQ (reference sequence). J lost 4 bases, V lost 1 base, and 3 bases had no gene match. The CDR3 is made up of 15 amino acids. CDR3 sequence reads: CASSLGSGGYNEQFF. CDR3 in DNA: TGTGCCAGCAGCTTAGGCTCGGGGGGGTACAATGAGCAGTTCTTC.

This clonotype was observed many times. The chain combines TRBV6-1 with TRBJ2-7, with a weak D call TRBD1 (5 bases). This CDR3 region has 12 residues. The germline V gene encodes CDR1 MNHNS and CDR2 SASEGT. V lost 8 bases to trimming and J lost 3 bases, with 11 bases between them. The CDR3 loop reads CASAQANYEQYF. CDR3 bases: TGTGCCAGCGCACAGGCCAACTACGAGCAGTACTTC.

This clonotype was picked up many times. The chain employs TRBV10-2 and TRBJ1-2; D is unclear. In germline, CDR1 is WSHSY, CDR2 SAAADI. V was trimmed by 7 bases and J by 4 bases, leaving 13 bases between them. The CDR3 consists of 13 residues. CDR3 bases: TGCGCCAGCATGGGCAGATTTTCCTATGGCTACACCTTC. Amino acid sequence: CASMGRFSYGYTF.

This clonotype was observed at least ten times. The DNA of the CDR3 is TGTGCCAGCAGTTTATTAGGGACAGGAAGCACAGATACGCAGTATTTT. This codes for CASSLLGTGSTDTQYF. This chain joins TRBV27 and TRBJ2-3; 8 bases agree with TRBD1. The CDR3 runs to 16 residues. Germline CDR1 reads MNHEY; CDR2 reads SMNVEV (reference sequence). The V gene end was trimmed by 1 base and the J gene end by 0 bases; junction bases not matched to a gene: 3.